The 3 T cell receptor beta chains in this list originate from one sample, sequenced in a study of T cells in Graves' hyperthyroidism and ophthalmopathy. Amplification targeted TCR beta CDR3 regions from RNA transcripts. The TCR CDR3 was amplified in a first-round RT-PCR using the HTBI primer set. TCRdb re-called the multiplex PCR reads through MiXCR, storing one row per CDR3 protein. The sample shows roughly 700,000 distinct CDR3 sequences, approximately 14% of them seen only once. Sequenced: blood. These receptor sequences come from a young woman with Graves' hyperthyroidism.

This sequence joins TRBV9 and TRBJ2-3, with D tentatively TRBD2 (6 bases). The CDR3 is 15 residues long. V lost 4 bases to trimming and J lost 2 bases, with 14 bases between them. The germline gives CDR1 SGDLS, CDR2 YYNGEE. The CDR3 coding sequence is TGTGCCAGCAGCCTCCCAGCGGGCGCCACAGATACGCAGTATTTT. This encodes CASSLPAGATDTQYF.

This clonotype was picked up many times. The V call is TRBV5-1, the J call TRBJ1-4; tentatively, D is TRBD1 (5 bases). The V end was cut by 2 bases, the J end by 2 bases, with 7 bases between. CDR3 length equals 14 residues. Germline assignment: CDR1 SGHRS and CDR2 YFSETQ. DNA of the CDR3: TGCGCCAGCAGCTTCCGGGACACTAATGAAAAACTGTTTTTT. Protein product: CASSFRDTNEKLFF. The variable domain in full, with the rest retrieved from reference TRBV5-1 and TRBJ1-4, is KAGVTQTPRYLIKTRGQQVTLSCSPISGHRSVSWYQQTPGQGLQFLFEYFSETQRNKGNFPGRFSGRQFSNSRSEMNVSTLELGDSALYLCASSFRDTNEKLFFGSGTQLSVL.

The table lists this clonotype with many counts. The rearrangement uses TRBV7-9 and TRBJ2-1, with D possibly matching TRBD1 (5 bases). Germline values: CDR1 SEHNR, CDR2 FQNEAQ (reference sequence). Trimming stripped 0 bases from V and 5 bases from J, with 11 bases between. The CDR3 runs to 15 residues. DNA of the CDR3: TGTGCCAGCAGCTTAGCGAACAGGCCAGACAATGAGCAGTTCTTC. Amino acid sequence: CASSLANRPDNEQFF. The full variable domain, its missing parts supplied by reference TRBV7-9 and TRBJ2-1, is DTGVSQNPRHKITKRGQNVTFRCDPISEHNRLYWYRQTLGQGPEFLTYFQNEAQLEKSRLLSDRFSAERPKGSFSTLEIQRTEQGDSAMYLCASSLANRPDNEQFFGPGTRLTVL.